This T cell receptor beta chain is drawn from a study of cytomegalovirus exposure and HLA in healthy donors (dated by TCRdb to the late 2010s). About the full investigation: According to an earlier analysis of a few hundred of the donors, about 190 million T cells yielded 100 million or so unique TCR beta sequences and 276 Gb of sequence data. The study used immunosequencing to profile the T cell repertoires of approximately 630 subjects and linked those repertoires to cytomegalovirus serostatus. A later genetic analysis took genome-wide SNP genotypes for about 65% of the 666 donors and used that subset as a discovery cohort. To predict cytomegalovirus infection status, the study combined high-throughput TCR immunosequencing, statistical association of individual TCRs with disease status, and machine learning. Because of strong linkage in the cohort, 5 or 6 DR-DQ haplotypes were treated as single units for association and clustering. All discovery cohort repertoires had been generated using a single sequencing platform. Of the roughly 400 genotyped donors, approximately 80% fell in the genetic ancestry cluster associated with self-reported Caucasian donors. Donor age, sex, ethnicity and CMV serostatus were compiled together with the repertoire data. The number of typed donors differed by locus: about 620-640 for A, B, C, DRB1 and DQB1; approximately 520 for DQA1; roughly 600 for DPA1; and around 470 for DPB1. The aim of the study was to test whether cataloging public T cell receptors could identify signatures of past pathogen exposure. Rather than using new phenotypic data, the later analysis identified candidate immune exposures from TCR beta sequences and from how often those sequences occurred across donors. An early release covering roughly 600 HLA-typed donors comprised roughly 300 gigabases of sequencing data and 65 million to 100 million unique TCR sequences. A later analysis re-examined previously published TCR beta repertoires from 500 to 700 donors and added high-resolution HLA genotyping to investigate patterns of TCR occurrence. In addition to the first cohort of 650 to 750 subjects, a separate validation cohort of approximately 130 different subjects was used. HLA typing covered class I and class II loci at four-digit resolution. To decide whether each TCR beta V gene segment behaved as functional or pseudogenic, an earlier analysis of 587 of the donors relied on high-throughput TCR beta sequencing. Among 300 to 450 genotyped donors of the cohort, an average of about 240,000 unique TCR beta nucleotide sequences were sequenced per donor, roughly 18% of them non-productive. Paper-wide results and their limitations: Immune exposure information for the cohort was limited to CMV serostatus. It was suggested by the authors that the approach could potentially be generalized to other disease states and immunological phenotypes. In a later analysis, TCR association rates were found to vary across HLA loci, with the most associated TCRs seen for DRB1 alleles and the fewest for HLA-C alleles. A further reported finding was that TCR beta sequences accurately predicted the HLA-A and HLA-B alleles for most subjects in the first cohort. In this cohort, only TCR beta chains were sequenced, and detectable features were limited by the absence of alpha or paired-chain data. Three of the identified cytomegalovirus-associated TCR beta chains were confirmed in vitro to be specific for cytomegalovirus antigens. In both the original and validation cohorts, the classifier was reported to diagnose cytomegalovirus status with high specificity and sensitivity. At a false discovery rate of 0.05, a later analysis linked 15,000 to 20,000 TCR beta sequences to specific HLA alleles. A group of highly shared sequence variants was considered likely to be a technical artifact of the sequencing pipeline. Sequencing depth was assumed to be roughly uniform across donors in the presence/absence analyses, though that assumption may not hold. Because HLA typing was unavailable for some donors at each locus, only the typed subset was used in association tests. In a later analysis, HLA-associated TCR beta chains were found to be more clonally expanded and to have lower generation probabilities than equally common non-associated chains. Broadly in line with IMGT annotations, most TCR beta V segments showed up in productive rearrangements about 90% or about 30% of the time in an earlier analysis of around 550 of the donors. According to a later analysis, most CMV-associated TCR beta chains appeared to be HLA-restricted, and the HLA associations seemed to be driven largely by CMV exposure. A later analysis reported that several top co-occurrence clusters appeared linked to parvovirus B19, influenza, CMV and Epstein-Barr virus. While some public TCRs were present in many individuals, most TCR sequences turned up only very rarely across donors. V-gene and J-gene trimming of TCR beta chains was associated with a missense DCLRE1C variant in a later genetic analysis, and the association was replicated in an independent cohort. The study gave a list of about 150 TCR beta chains associated with cytomegalovirus. Strong co-occurrence of HLA alleles, especially DR and DQ, made assigning TCR associations to individual alleles difficult. Linkage disequilibrium might explain the correlated functional status among segregating V segments, but an unknown experimental factor could not be ruled out. Over 15 rarely observed V segments, including chromosome 9 orphons, were excluded from the earlier analysis of just under 600 of the donors because counts were too low. In a later genetic analysis, fewer N-insertions in productive TCRs were reported among donors in an Asian-associated ancestry cluster than the approximately 670-donor mean.

In total, approximately 610 healthy bone marrow donors made up the cohort. At the time of sampling, all cohort members were nominally healthy, though unrecorded immune exposures were likely present. The donor was CMV seronegative and belonged to the group of 352 seronegative cohort members. A peripheral blood sample was provided by each donor, and peripheral blood mononuclear cells were used for TCR beta sequencing. Genomic DNA was extracted from the blood cell samples with the Qiagen DNeasy Blood Extraction Kit. Remarks on this clone: The specificity of this receptor is unknown. Per-base quality was not reported, and no clone a single base away is much larger than it.

Libraries were constructed by the immunoSEQ multiplex PCR assay. For the multiplex PCR, a mixture combining 60 forward primers for TCR Vbeta segments and 13 reverse primers for TCR Jbeta segments was used. The CDR3 region of rearranged TCR beta genes was amplified from genomic DNA with a multiplex PCR assay. On the Illumina HiSeq System, the amplified TCR beta libraries were sequenced as 87-base-pair reads. Turning to the authors' computational methods: In a later analysis, around 80 million unique TCR beta chains were counted across the roughly 670 repertoires, and roughly 10 million of these chains were shared by at least two donors. Raw reads were error-corrected and collapsed into unique sequences by a nearest-neighbor algorithm in which closely related sequences were merged to remove PCR and sequencing errors. To assign V, D and J gene segments, CDR3 sequences were aligned to IMGT reference sequences. For a sequence to be retained, a match of at least six nucleotides was required to both a V gene segment and a J gene segment. Rearrangements were called productive when the CDR3 lacked stop codons and stayed in frame with V and J; all others were non-productive. CDR3 was defined according to IMGT convention as the region running from the second conserved V-encoded cysteine to the conserved J-encoded phenylalanine. In an earlier analysis of around 570 of the donors, sequences lacking an unambiguous match to a single V gene segment were excluded. In an earlier analysis of several hundred of the donors, V segments were called functional above 56.7% productive rearrangements and were called segregating when the between-donor standard deviation exceeded 5%. To diagnose cytomegalovirus status from the catalog of TCR beta chain sequences, a statistical classification framework was built. A later analysis assigned V and J genes by comparing TCR nucleotide sequences with IMGT/GENE-DB human TR gene sequences. Using the TCRdist pipeline, a later analysis assigned CDR3 sequences along with most-parsimonious VDJ recombination scenarios. In a later analysis, every TCR beta chain was defined by the combination of its CDR3 amino acid sequence and its V-gene family, and reads without a unique V-gene family were dropped. As a way to deal with suspected cross-contamination and a sequencing artifact, a later analysis dropped roughly 600 nucleotide sequences that were highly shared and had low generation probability. For each public chain, a later analysis derived a clonal expansion index from normalized ranks of inferred template counts within each repertoire. A later analysis computed generation probabilities with a VDJ recombination model fitted to out-of-frame rearrangements, and checked the results against IGoR. In a later analysis, hypergeometric tests were used to score TCR-TCR, TCR-HLA and TCR-CMV co-occurrence, with a repertoire-size bias correction applied to TCR pairs. False discovery rates were estimated in a later analysis by permuting HLA or CMV assignments 20 times. A later analysis grouped co-occurring TCRs with DBSCAN, adding TCRdist sequence similarity when clustering within HLA-allele-positive subsets. Co-occurrence clustering excluded repertoires with fewer than 30,000 or more than 120,000 public chains, plus five with anomalous nucleotide sharing. As stored in TCRdb, this immuneACCESS dataset retains in-frame rearrangements with V and J assigned. A fraction of the clones does not appear; measured against another copy, unresolved V genes explain less than half of the discrepancy, and the remainder lacks a known reason. The V and J calls and clone size were taken over from that table, and D and trimming were inferred from the DNA. The sample table shows 150,000 to 200,000 clones, and around 82% are seen once. The leading ten clones occupy 0.2% to 0.3% of the sample.

The receptor was derived from a boy younger than 18 in good health and CMV-seronegative. Sequencing was done on a sample of PBMCs.

The DNA sequence follows: TGTGCCAGCAGCGGGGGACTAGCGGGAGCCTACAATGAGCAGTTCTTC. Its amino acids are CASSGGLAGAYNEQFF. Recombination connected TRBV5-6 to TRBJ2-1; 14 bases in between match TRBD2. CDR1 and CDR2, per the germline V gene, are SGHDT and YYEEEE. Spanning cysteine to phenylalanine, the CDR3 consists of 16 amino acids. Only CDR3 DNA remains: 48 bases, in frame from the first base. The germline V and J ends show losses of 4 bases and 2 bases respectively, and no gene match explains 2 bases of the junction. Beyond the CDR3, the reference TRBV5-6 and TRBJ2-1 genes provide the residues; the full variable domain reads: DAGVTQSPTHLIKTRGQQVTLRCSPKSGHDTVSWYQQALGQGPQFIFQYYEEEERQRGNFPDRFSGHQFPNYSSELNVNALLLGDSALYLCASSGGLAGAYNEQFFGPGTRLTVL.